This T cell receptor (beta chain) was captured in a study of blood T cell repertoires in COVID-19. Study summary: Samples of COVID-19 (acute and convalescent) were obtained from the United States, Italy and Spain. PBMCs, B-cell-depleted T cells, or T cells provided the cDNA or gDNA that made up the material.

Per the original data handling: Nucleated cell counts were estimated from reference gene primer amplification. Sequencing used immunoSEQ multiplex PCR; TCRdb keeps in-frame clones, though not all of them. V and J calls and clone size come straight from that table; D and trimming were deduced from the DNA. The profile covers a few hundred thousand clones, with around nine tenths appearing a single time and approximately 6.2% taken by the ten largest. V shed 6 bases, J shed 4 bases, and the junction held 9 bases outside the gene matches. CDR1 KGHSH and CDR2 LQKENI come from the germline V gene. The CDR3 runs to 15 residues.

The chain uses TRBV18 and TRBJ1-2, with 9 bases identical to TRBD1. This TCR was recovered from a man in his sixties who had recovered from COVID-19. Specimen: peripheral blood. CDR3 in amino acids: CASSQGQGVGYGYTF. For the CDR3, the DNA is TGTGCCAGCTCCCAGGGACAGGGAGTAGGCTATGGCTACACCTTC.